These 29 T cell receptor beta chains were all obtained from the same sample, sequenced in a study of blood T cell repertoires in COVID-19. Method: immunoSEQ multiplex PCR; TCRdb's copy keeps in-frame clones and lacks some. The sample records fewer than 300,000 clones, approximately 84% being singletons. The sample consisted of peripheral blood. These receptors were taken from a person between 70 and 80 years old with COVID-19, enrolled during active disease.

The gene calls are TRBV10-3 and TRBJ2-7; 7 bases align to TRBD1. This CDR3 comprises 16 residues. The trim removed 6 bases at V and 3 bases at J, leaving 14 bases unmatched. In germline, CDR1 is ENHRY, CDR2 SYGVKD. CDR3 loop: CAISTLGTVELYEQYF. The CDR3 DNA follows: TGTGCCATCAGCACCCTCGGGACAGTCGAGCTCTACGAGCAGTACTTC.

The chain couples TRBV21-1 to TRBJ1-4; the table's D call of TRBD1 was not tested on the DNA. TRBV21-1 corresponds to a pseudogene. The CDR3 extends over 15 amino acids. In DNA form, the CDR3 reads TGTGCCAGCACCCACTACGACAGAGTAGATGAAAAACTGTTTTTT. This codes for CASTHYDRVDEKLFF.

The V call is TRBV7-2, the J call TRBJ1-1; D call uncertain. With 5 bases removed from V and 4 bases from J, the gap between germline ends came to 23 bases. CDR1 and CDR2 (germline): SGHTA, FQGNSA. The CDR3 extends over 17 amino acids. CDR3 nucleotide sequence: TGTGCCAGCAGCCGCGGGATTGGAGGAAAGGTGGGCACTGAAGCTTTCTTT. This codes for CASSRGIGGKVGTEAFF.

The CDR3, as DNA: TGTGCCATCAGATCTGGGACAGGGGGCCTGAAAAACTATGGCTACACCTTC. Protein: CAIRSGTGGLKNYGYTF. The rearrangement links TRBV10-3 to TRBJ1-2; 12 nucleotides line up with TRBD1. The germline V gene encodes CDR1 ENHRY and CDR2 SYGVKD. Trimming removed 6 bases from V and 2 bases from J; junction bases left unmatched: 10. The CDR3 has 17 residues.

In its sample, this clone was seen once. The chain is built from TRBV6-6 and TRBJ1-5, with D possibly matching TRBD1 (5 bases). The CDR3 spans 15 residues. Per the germline V gene, CDR1 is MNHNY and CDR2 is SVGAGI (reference sequence). V lost 4 bases, J lost 6 bases, and 16 bases lay in between. The CDR3 loop reads CASSSAPQGGQPQHF. In nucleotides, the CDR3 is TGTGCCAGCAGTTCCGCCCCCCAGGGTGGTCAGCCCCAGCATTTT.

The chain is built from TRBV9 and TRBJ2-3; weak D call: TRBD2 (6 bases). The CDR3 length is 16 residues. With 2 bases removed from V and 2 bases from J, the gap between germline ends came to 15 bases. Germline CDR1 reads SGDLS; CDR2 reads YYNGEE. This chain's CDR3 is CASSVAGSLITDTQYF. For the CDR3, the DNA is TGTGCCAGCAGCGTCGCGGGGAGCCTGATCACAGATACGCAGTATTTT.

V gene TRBV5-3 combines with J gene TRBJ1-5; TRBD1 agrees at 12 bases. TRBV5-3 is recorded as an ORF, its role being uncertain. J was trimmed by 6 bases and V by 2 bases; bases with no gene match: 15. The CDR3 runs to 19 residues. The chain's CDR3 is CARSFKIHPGQGAFQPQHF. The CDR3 bases are TGTGCCAGAAGCTTTAAGATTCATCCGGGACAGGGGGCCTTTCAGCCCCAGCATTTT.

The J gene is TRBJ2-7, the V gene TRBV19; a weak D match, TRBD2 (5 bases). Germline V gene sequence: CDR1 LNHDA, CDR2 SQIVND (reference sequence). V lost 7 bases to trimming and J lost 3 bases, with 16 bases between them. This CDR3 is 14 amino acids long. The CDR3 bases are TGTGCCAGTAAGGAGGAATTTGTGAGCTACGAGCAGTACTTC. As protein: CASKEEFVSYEQYF.

The gene calls are TRBV9 and TRBJ2-5, with 7 bases fitting TRBD2. The CDR3 covers 16 residues. Looked up from germline, CDR1 is SGDLS and CDR2 is YYNGEE. V lost 3 bases and J lost 5; bases outside the gene matches: 13. CDR3 coding DNA: TGTGCCAGCAGCGAGAGGACTAGTTCGTTCTTCGAGACCCAGTACTTC. Translation: CASSERTSSFFETQYF.

V and J are TRBV19 and TRBJ1-1; 7 bases are a match to TRBD1. The junction had 8 bases not matched to a gene; V was cut back by 4 bases and J by 6 bases. The CDR3 is 14 residues long. Germline V gives CDR1 LNHDA, CDR2 SQIVND (reference sequence). CDR3 bases: TGTGCCAGTAGTAGAATACAGGGGAGCTCTGAAGCTTTCTTT. It codes for CASSRIQGSSEAFF.

The J gene is TRBJ1-1, the V gene TRBV18; D ambiguous. The CDR3 spans 13 residues. Germline CDR1 is KGHSH and CDR2 is LQKENI. The V end was cut by 3 bases, the J end by 4 bases, with 9 bases between. The CDR3 DNA is TGTGCCAGCTCACCGTTTGATAGCACTGAAGCTTTCTTT. Translated: CASSPFDSTEAFF.

The genes are TRBV29-1 and TRBJ2-7; D perhaps matches TRBD2 (5 bases). The CDR3 contains 13 residues. Germline V CDR1 and CDR2: SQVTM, ANQGSEA. V gave up 4 bases and J gave up 5 bases, with 15 bases separating them. CDR3 sequence: CSVGGSEFNEQYF. The CDR3 DNA reads TGCAGCGTTGGCGGGTCCGAATTTAACGAGCAGTACTTC.

This clone was observed a single time. The chain has TRBV29-1 and TRBJ2-5; 10 positions agree with TRBD2. Germline V gene sequence: CDR1 SQVTM, CDR2 ANQGSEA. J gave up 4 bases and V 3 bases, and 8 bases lay outside the gene matches. The CDR3 is 15 residues long. CDR3 sequence (DNA): TGCAGCGTTGATCAGGCTAGCGGGAGTAGAGAGACCCAGTACTTC. This encodes CSVDQASGSRETQYF.

The chain employs TRBV4-3 and TRBJ2-2, with no clear D. Between the trimmed V and J ends, which lost 4 bases and 3 bases, there was a span of 9 bases. The CDR3 contains 14 residues. Germline assignment: CDR1 LGHNA and CDR2 YSLEER. Here the CDR3 DNA reads TGCGCCAGCAGCCGAGAGCTACACACCGGGGAGCTGTTTTTT. It translates to CASSRELHTGELFF.

J is TRBJ1-6 and V is TRBV6-4; TRBD1 matches at 8 bases. CDR3 length: 14 amino acids. V was clipped by 6 bases and J by 6 bases; unmatched bases: 4. Per the germline V gene, CDR1 is MRHNA and CDR2 is SNTAGT. The CDR3 reads CASRGTGANSPLHF. The CDR3 bases are TGTGCCAGCAGAGGGACAGGAGCTAATTCACCCCTCCACTTT.

V gene TRBV12-5 combines with J gene TRBJ1-1, with D possibly matching TRBD1 (6 bases). The CDR3 spans 12 residues. V was shortened by 1 base and J by 10 bases, with 10 bases between the two germline ends. Germline lookup yields CDR1 LGHNT and CDR2 FRNRAP. Written as DNA, the CDR3 is TGTGCTAGTGGTTTGGACACAGGGATAGCTTTCTTT. Protein sequence: CASGLDTGIAFF.

The chain couples TRBV20-1 to TRBJ2-5; possibly TRBD1 for D (5 bases). Looked up from germline, CDR1 is DFQATT and CDR2 is SNEGSKA (reference sequence). CDR3 length: 11 residues. The germline V and J ends were trimmed by 5 bases and 3 bases, with 7 bases remaining between them. CDR3 sequence reads: CSAAREETQYF. Here the CDR3 DNA reads TGCAGTGCTGCCAGGGAAGAGACCCAGTACTTC.

The rearrangement links TRBV4-1 to TRBJ2-1; 9 bases are shared with TRBD2. The V gene end was trimmed by 0 bases and the J gene end by 8 bases; junction bases not matched to a gene: 8. The CDR3 is 16 residues long. Germline V gene data show CDR1 as MGHRA and CDR2 as YSYEKL. The CDR3 reads CASSQDQAGGSDEQFF. CDR3 coding DNA: TGCGCCAGCAGCCAAGATCAAGCGGGAGGATCGGATGAGCAGTTCTTC.

The chain links TRBV7-2 to TRBJ2-3; 7 positions agree with TRBD1. Germline V lookup: CDR1 SGHTA, CDR2 FQGNSA. The CDR3 sequence is 15 residues long. Germline trimming cut 4 bases from V and 2 bases from J; bases unmatched to any gene: 6. CDR3 region: CASSSGQTHTDTQYF. CDR3 DNA: TGTGCCAGCAGCTCGGGACAGACTCACACAGATACGCAGTATTTT.

V usage is TRBV27 and J usage is TRBJ1-2, with 10 positions matching TRBD1. The CDR3 consists of 12 residues. Germline V lookup: CDR1 MNHEY, CDR2 SMNVEV (reference sequence). V shed 10 bases and J 5 bases; nucleotides not matched to a gene: 4. In nucleotides, the CDR3 is TGTGCCATTCGGGACAGGGGTTATGGCTACACCTTC. It yields the protein CAIRDRGYGYTF.

This clone was seen once. This chain connects TRBV28 to TRBJ1-5; TRBD1 is a possible D gene (5 bases). The germline V gene has CDR1 MDHEN and CDR2 SYDVKM. The length of the CDR3 is 11 residues. V dropped 11 bases and J dropped 5 bases, with 10 bases sitting between them. The CDR3 spells CAGGGDQPQHF. The DNA for the CDR3 is TGTGCCGGGGGGGGTGATCAGCCCCAGCATTTT.

The CDR3 nucleotides are TGTGCCAGCAGCTGGAGGACAGGGATGAACACTGAAGCTTTCTTT. Translating it yields CASSWRTGMNTEAFF. The gene calls are TRBV7-9 and TRBJ1-1, with 8 nucleotides matching TRBD1. CDR1 is SEHNR, CDR2 FQNEAQ, per germline (reference sequence). The CDR3 length is 15 residues. The J segment lost 0 bases and the V segment lost 4 bases, leaving 4 bases of the junction unmatched.

The chain employs TRBV19 and TRBJ2-1; the match to TRBD2 covers 8 bases. The length of the CDR3 is 15 residues. V shed 2 bases, J shed 1 base, and the junction held 1 base outside the gene matches. CDR1 LNHDA and CDR2 SQIVND come from the germline V gene (reference sequence). The CDR3 DNA is TGTGCCAGTAGTATAACGGGGGGGTCCTACAATGAGCAGTTCTTC. Protein: CASSITGGSYNEQFF.

This clone was picked up one time. The V and J genes are TRBV6-1 and TRBJ2-4; tentative D call: TRBD1 (6 bases). Trimming removed 4 bases at V and 2 bases at J, with 21 bases between. Germline V gene data show CDR1 as MNHNS and CDR2 as SASEGT. This CDR3 has 18 residues. The CDR3 DNA reads as TGTGCCAGCAGTGCAACACCCAGGGGAAGGGTATCCAAAAACATTCAGTACTTC. Protein product: CASSATPRGRVSKNIQYF.

V and J are TRBV18 and TRBJ2-5; the match to TRBD1 covers 10 bases. Germline values: CDR1 KGHSH, CDR2 LQKENI. Losses at the gene ends were 5 bases for V and 1 base for J; bases not matched to a gene: 7. The CDR3 runs to 16 residues. CDR3 region: CASSRGQGPAQETQYF. The CDR3 DNA sequence: TGTGCCAGCTCAAGGGGACAGGGGCCAGCCCAAGAGACCCAGTACTTC. Variable domain in full (rest from reference TRBV18 and TRBJ2-5): NAGVMQNPRHLVRRRGQEARLRCSPMKGHSHVYWYRQLPEEGLKFMVYLQKENIIDESGMPKERFSAEFPKEGPSILRIQQVVRGDSAAYFCASSRGQGPAQETQYFGPGTRLLVL.

The chain has TRBV28 and TRBJ2-7; TRBD1 might be the D (5 bases). Germline CDR1 and CDR2: MDHEN and SYDVKM. This CDR3 is built from 15 residues. Deletions cut 4 bases from V and 3 bases from J, with 16 bases between. The CDR3 bases are TGTGCCAGCAGTTCCACCGCGACAGCTAGCTACGAGCAGTACTTC. Translated, it gives CASSSTATASYEQYF.

This rearrangement joins TRBV21-1 to TRBJ2-5; the D segment call TRBD1 is taken from the table without a DNA check. TRBV21-1 constitutes a pseudogene. CDR3 length: 14 amino acids. This CDR3 is CASPLVAGPLGQYF. The CDR3 nucleotides are TGTGCCAGCCCTTTGGTGGCAGGCCCTCTTGGCCAGTACTTC.

CDR3 DNA: TGTGCCAGCAGCCCTCTAGCGGGGGGGGGCAATGAGCAGTTCTTC. Its translation: CASSPLAGGGNEQFF. The chain is built from TRBV7-2 and TRBJ2-1; 12 nucleotides align to TRBD2. Germline V lookup: CDR1 SGHTA, CDR2 FQGNSA. The V and J ends lost 5 bases and 6 bases, in that order; junction bases with no gene match: 5. This CDR3 has 15 amino acids.

This clone was counted a few times. V gene TRBV7-2 combines with J gene TRBJ2-7; D is uncertain. Deletions cut 3 bases from V and 4 bases from J, with 7 bases between. Germline V gene lookup returns CDR1 SGHTA and CDR2 FQGNSA. This CDR3 contains 12 residues. CDR3: CASSFYPYEQYF. For the CDR3, the DNA is TGTGCCAGCAGCTTTTATCCTTACGAGCAGTACTTC.